This T cell receptor (beta chain) was identified during a study of CD8 T cells in ankylosing spondylitis (dated by TCRdb to 2016 to 2017). Concerning the study at large: The study profiled T cell receptor beta repertoires in healthy donors and ankylosing spondylitis patients to find disease-linked TCR variants. The whole study cohort included 90 to 120 healthy donors and roughly 24 ankylosing spondylitis patients. Peripheral blood was sampled, and synovial fluid was also collected from ankylosing spondylitis patients.

For sequencing, an Illumina HiSeq 2500 was employed. Quantitative 5'-RACE with molecular barcodes was used to prepare TCR beta libraries. The authors processed their data as follows. To identify disease-linked TCR variants, a new computational method was used, one built on a probabilistic model of VDJ rearrangement. Starting from the raw public reads, TCRdb applied fastp trimming at Q25, assembled clones with MiXCR and retained in-frame beta chains. Every distinct CDR3 protein forms one entry, paired with its most common genes and DNA. TCRdb, not the original authors, processed these V and J calls. The sample yields about 130,000 distinct CDR3 sequences; roughly 11% were counted once. The ten largest clonotypes hold 3.5% to 5% of the sample. This clonotype was seen ten or more times. Its target antigen remains unknown. Base qualities are not at hand, and no much larger clone is one base apart. CDR1 MDHEN and CDR2 SYDVKM were looked up in the germline V gene. There are 13 amino acids in the CDR3, from cysteine to phenylalanine inclusive. The sequence is cut down to CDR3 DNA, 39 bases in frame from base 1. V gives up 7 bases and J gives up 4 bases, and the segment between their germline ends measures 14 bases.

What the study reported, not specific to this receptor: According to the report, matched synovial fluid samples from ankylosing spondylitis patients were significantly enriched for the disease-linked clones. Blood from ankylosing spondylitis patients appeared to be characterized by a TCR beta motif made up of several highly homologous amino acid variants. Some of the motif variants had been reported before in the synovial fluid and blood of reactive arthritis patients, a finding that suggests common disease-initiation mechanisms. The disease-linked clones had a CD8+ phenotype and were found at relatively low frequencies in peripheral blood.

Rearrangement joined TRBV28 to TRBJ2-7, with the D segment identity uncertain. The receptor's source is a female donor with ankylosing spondylitis or in good health (not recorded which). Sequenced input: blood, either unsorted or a sorted T cell fraction (not recorded which). The nucleotide sequence reads as follows: TGTGCCAGCAATCCACCACTGGGTTACGAGCAGTACTTC. It codes for CASNPPLGYEQYF.